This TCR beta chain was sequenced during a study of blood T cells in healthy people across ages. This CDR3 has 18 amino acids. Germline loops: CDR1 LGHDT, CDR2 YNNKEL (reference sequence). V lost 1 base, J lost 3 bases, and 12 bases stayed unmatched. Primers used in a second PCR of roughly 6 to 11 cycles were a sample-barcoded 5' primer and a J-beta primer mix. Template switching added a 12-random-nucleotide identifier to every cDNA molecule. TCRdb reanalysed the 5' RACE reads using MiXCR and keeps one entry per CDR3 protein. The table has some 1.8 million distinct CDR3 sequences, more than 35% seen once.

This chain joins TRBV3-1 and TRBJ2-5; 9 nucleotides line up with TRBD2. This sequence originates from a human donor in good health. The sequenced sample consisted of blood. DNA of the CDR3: TGTGCCAGCAGCCAAGGGTTGGGTAGCGGGGGCGGGGAAGAGACCCAGTACTTC. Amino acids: CASSQGLGSGGGEETQYF.